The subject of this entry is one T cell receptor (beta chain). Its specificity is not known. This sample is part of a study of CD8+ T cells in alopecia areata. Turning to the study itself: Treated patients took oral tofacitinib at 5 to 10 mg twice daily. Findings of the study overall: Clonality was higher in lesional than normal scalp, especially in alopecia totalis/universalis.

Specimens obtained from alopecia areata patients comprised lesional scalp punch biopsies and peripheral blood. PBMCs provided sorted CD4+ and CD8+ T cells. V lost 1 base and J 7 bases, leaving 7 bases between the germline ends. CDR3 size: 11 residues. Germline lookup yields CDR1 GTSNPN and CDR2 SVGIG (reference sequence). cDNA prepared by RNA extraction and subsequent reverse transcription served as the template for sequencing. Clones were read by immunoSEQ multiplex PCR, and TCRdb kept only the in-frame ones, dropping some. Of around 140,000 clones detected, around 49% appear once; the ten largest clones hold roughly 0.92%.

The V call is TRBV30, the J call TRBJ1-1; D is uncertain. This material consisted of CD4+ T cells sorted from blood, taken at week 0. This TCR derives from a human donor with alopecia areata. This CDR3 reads CAWSAGVEAFF. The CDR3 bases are TGTGCCTGGAGTGCCGGGGTTGAAGCTTTCTTT.